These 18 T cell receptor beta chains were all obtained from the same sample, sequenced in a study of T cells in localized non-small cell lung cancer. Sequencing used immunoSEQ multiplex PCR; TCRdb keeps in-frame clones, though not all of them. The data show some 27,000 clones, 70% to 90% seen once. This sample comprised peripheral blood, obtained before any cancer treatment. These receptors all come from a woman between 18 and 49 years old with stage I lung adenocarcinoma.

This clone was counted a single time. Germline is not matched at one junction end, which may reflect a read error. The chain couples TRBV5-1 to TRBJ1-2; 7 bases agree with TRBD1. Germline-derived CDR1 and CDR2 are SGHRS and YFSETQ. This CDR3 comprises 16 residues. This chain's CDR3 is CANSSGPQGINYGYTF. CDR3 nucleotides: TGCGCCAACAGCTCGGGCCCACAGGGGATAAACTATGGCTACACCTTC.

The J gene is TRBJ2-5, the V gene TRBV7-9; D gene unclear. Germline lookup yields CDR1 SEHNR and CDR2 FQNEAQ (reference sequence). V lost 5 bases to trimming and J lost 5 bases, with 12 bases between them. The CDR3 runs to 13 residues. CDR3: CASSRSGSETQYF. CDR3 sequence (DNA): TGTGCCAGCAGCCGGTCTGGATCGGAGACCCAGTACTTC.

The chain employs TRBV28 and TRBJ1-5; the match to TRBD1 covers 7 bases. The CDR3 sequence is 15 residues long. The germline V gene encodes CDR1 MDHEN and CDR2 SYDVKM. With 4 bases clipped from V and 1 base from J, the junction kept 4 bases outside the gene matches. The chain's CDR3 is CASSSGQTSNQPQHF. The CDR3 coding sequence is TGTGCCAGCAGTTCGGGACAGACAAGCAATCAGCCCCAGCATTTT.

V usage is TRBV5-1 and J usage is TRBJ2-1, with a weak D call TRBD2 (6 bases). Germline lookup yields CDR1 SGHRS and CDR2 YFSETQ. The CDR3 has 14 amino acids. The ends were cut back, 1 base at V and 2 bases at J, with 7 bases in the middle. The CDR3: CASSLPGAYNEQFF. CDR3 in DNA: TGCGCCAGCAGCTTGCCGGGGGCCTACAATGAGCAGTTCTTC.

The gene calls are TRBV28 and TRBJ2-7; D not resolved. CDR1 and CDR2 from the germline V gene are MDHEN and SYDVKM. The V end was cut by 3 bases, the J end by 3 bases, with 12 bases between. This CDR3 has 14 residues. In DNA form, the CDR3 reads TGTGCCAGCAGTTTGTCACAAGAAGTCTACGAGCAGTACTTC. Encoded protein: CASSLSQEVYEQYF.

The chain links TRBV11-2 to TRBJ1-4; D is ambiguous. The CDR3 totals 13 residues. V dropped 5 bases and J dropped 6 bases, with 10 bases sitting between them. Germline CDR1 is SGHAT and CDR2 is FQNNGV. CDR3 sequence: CASSDRLDEKLFF. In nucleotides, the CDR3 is TGTGCCAGCAGCGATAGACTAGATGAAAAACTGTTTTTT.

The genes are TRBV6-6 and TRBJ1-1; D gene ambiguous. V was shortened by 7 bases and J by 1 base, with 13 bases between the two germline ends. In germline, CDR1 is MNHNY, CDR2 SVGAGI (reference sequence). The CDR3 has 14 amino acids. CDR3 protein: CASTQRAANTEAFF. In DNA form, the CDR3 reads TGTGCCAGCACCCAGCGGGCAGCGAACACTGAAGCTTTCTTT.

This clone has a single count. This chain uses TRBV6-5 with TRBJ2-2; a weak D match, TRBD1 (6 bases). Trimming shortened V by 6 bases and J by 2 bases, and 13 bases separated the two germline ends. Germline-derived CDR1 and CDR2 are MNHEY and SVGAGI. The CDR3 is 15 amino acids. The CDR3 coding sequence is TGTGCCAGCAGGTCTCGGGACAAAAACACCGGGGAGCTGTTTTTT. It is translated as CASRSRDKNTGELFF.

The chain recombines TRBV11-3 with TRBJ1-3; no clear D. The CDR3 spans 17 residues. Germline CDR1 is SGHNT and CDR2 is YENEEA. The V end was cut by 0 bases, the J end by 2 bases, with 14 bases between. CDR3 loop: CASSLDPVRVAGNTIYF. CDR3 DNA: TGTGCCAGCAGCTTAGACCCGGTGAGGGTCGCTGGAAACACCATATATTTT. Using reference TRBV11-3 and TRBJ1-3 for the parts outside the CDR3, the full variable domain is EAGVVQSPRYKIIEKKQPVAFWCNPISGHNTLYWYLQNLGQGPELLIRYENEEAVDDSQLPKDRFSAERLKGVDSTLKIQPAELGDSAVYLCASSLDPVRVAGNTIYFGEGSWLTVV.

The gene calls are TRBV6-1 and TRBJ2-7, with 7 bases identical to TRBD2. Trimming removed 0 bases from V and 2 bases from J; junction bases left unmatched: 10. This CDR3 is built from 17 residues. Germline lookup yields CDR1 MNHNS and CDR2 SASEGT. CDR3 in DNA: TGTGCCAGCAGTGAAGCGCACGGCGGGAGAAGCGCCTACGAGCAGTACTTC. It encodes CASSEAHGGRSAYEQYF.

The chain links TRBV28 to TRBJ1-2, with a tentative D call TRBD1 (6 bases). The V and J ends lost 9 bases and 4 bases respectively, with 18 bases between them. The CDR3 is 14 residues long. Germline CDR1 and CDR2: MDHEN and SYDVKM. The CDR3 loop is CASAGGAERYGYTF. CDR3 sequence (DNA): TGTGCCAGTGCCGGGGGGGCTGAGCGCTATGGCTACACCTTC.

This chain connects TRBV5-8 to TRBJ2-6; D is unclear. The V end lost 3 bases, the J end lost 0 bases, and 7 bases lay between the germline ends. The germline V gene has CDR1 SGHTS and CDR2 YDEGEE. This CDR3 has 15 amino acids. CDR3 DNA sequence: TGTGCCAGCAGCTGGTGGTTCTCTGGGGCCAACGTCCTGACTTTC. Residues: CASSWWFSGANVLTF.

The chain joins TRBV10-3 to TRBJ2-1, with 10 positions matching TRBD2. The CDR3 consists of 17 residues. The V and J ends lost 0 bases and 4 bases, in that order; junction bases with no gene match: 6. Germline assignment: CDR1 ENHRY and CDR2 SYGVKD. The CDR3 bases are TGTGCCATCAGTGAGTCGGGAGGACTAGCGGTTTACAATGAGCAGTTCTTC. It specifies CAISESGGLAVYNEQFF.

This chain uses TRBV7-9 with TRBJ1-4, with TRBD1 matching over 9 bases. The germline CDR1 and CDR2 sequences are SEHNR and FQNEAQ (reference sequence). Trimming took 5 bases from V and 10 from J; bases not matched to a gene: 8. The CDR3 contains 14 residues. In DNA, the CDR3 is TGTGCCAGCAGCCCCGGACAGGGGAGGGGAAAACTGTTTTTT. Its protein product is CASSPGQGRGKLFF.

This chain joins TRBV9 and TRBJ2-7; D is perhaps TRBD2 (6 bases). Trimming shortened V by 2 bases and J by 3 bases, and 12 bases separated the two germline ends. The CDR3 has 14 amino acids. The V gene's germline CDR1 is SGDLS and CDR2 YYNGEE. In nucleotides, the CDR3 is TGTGCCAGCAGCGTTGCCGCCGGGGGCTACGAGCAGTACTTC. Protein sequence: CASSVAAGGYEQYF.

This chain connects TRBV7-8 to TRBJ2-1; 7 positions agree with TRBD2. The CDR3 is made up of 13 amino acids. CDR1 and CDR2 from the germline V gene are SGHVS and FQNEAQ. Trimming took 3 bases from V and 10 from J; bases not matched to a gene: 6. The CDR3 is CASSFNSGWEQFF. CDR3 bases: TGTGCCAGCAGCTTCAATAGCGGGTGGGAGCAGTTCTTC.

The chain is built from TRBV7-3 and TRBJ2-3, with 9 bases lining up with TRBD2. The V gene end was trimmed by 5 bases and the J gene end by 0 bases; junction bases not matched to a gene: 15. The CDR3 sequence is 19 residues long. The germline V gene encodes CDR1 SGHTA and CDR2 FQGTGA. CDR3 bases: TGTGCCAGCAGCCCTGGCGCGGGAGGGCCTTACCCTAGCACAGATACGCAGTATTTT. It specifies CASSPGAGGPYPSTDTQYF.

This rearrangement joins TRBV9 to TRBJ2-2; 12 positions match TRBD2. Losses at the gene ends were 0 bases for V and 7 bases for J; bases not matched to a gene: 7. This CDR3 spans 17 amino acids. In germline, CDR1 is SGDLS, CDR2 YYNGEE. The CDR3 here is CASSVGLAGVIGGELFF. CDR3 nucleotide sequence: TGTGCCAGCAGCGTAGGACTAGCGGGAGTGATTGGCGGGGAGCTGTTTTTT. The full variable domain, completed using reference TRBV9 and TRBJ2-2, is DSGVTQTPKHLITATGQRVTLRCSPRSGDLSVYWYQQSLDQGLQFLIQYYNGEERAKGNILERFSAQQFPDLHSELNLSSLELGDSALYFCASSVGLAGVIGGELFFGEGSRLTVL.